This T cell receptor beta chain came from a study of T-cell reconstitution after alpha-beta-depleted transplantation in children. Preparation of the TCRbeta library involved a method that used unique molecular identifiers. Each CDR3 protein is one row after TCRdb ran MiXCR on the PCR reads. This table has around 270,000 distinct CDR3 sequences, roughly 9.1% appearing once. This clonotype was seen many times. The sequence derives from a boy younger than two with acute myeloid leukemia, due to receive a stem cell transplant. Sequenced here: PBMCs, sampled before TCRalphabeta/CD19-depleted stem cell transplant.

The CDR3 loop is CASSIRTVSEQFF. CDR3 bases: TGTGCCAGCAGTATAAGGACAGTGAGTGAGCAGTTCTTC. This chain links TRBV6-1 with TRBJ2-1; possibly TRBD1 for D (6 bases). V was cut by 5 bases and J by 9 bases, with 14 bases left in between. From germline, CDR1 is MNHNS and CDR2 SASEGT. The CDR3 is 13 residues long.